The 5 T cell receptor beta chains reported below all come from one sample, sequenced in a study of cytomegalovirus exposure and HLA in healthy donors. Primers included in the PCR were 60 Vbeta and 13 Jbeta primers. Here immunoSEQ multiplex PCR was the method, and the copy in TCRdb shows in-frame clones only, minus some. The sample lists roughly 100,000 clones; roughly 83% were seen once. Sequencing was carried out using PBMCs. The receptors derive from a man aged 40-49 years in good health and CMV-seronegative.

This chain joins TRBV6-1 and TRBJ1-2; TRBD1 aligns across 7 bases. V was clipped by 5 bases and J by 3 bases; unmatched bases: 6. There are 14 residues in the CDR3. Germline-derived CDR1 and CDR2 are MNHNS and SASEGT. CDR3 sequence: CASSRTGADYGYTF. The CDR3 DNA sequence: TGTGCCAGCAGTCGAACAGGGGCAGACTATGGCTACACCTTC.

The chain recombines TRBV29-1 with TRBJ2-7; no clear D gene. The V and J ends lost 4 bases and 6 bases respectively, with 16 bases between them. Per germline, CDR1 SQVTM and CDR2 ANQGSEA. The CDR3 consists of 13 residues. The DNA for the CDR3 is TGCAGCGTTGTCTTCCAGGCCGGTCGCGAGCAGTACTTC. This translates into CSVVFQAGREQYF.

The chain uses TRBV27 and TRBJ1-5; 7 bases map to TRBD1. This CDR3 is built from 15 residues. The junction had 4 bases not matched to a gene; V was cut back by 5 bases and J by 0 bases. In germline, CDR1 is MNHEY, CDR2 SMNVEV (reference sequence). The CDR3 protein is CASSAGTDSNQPQHF. The CDR3 bases are TGTGCCAGCAGTGCAGGGACAGATAGCAATCAGCCCCAGCATTTT.

The gene calls are TRBV9 and TRBJ1-1; 10 nucleotides align to TRBD1. V gave up 4 bases and J gave up 10 bases; unmatched junction bases: 7. The CDR3 length is 13 residues. Germline CDR1 is SGDLS and CDR2 is YYNGEE. CDR3 DNA sequence: TGTGCCAGCAGCACCGGGACAGGGGAAAGAGCTTTCTTT. Encoded protein: CASSTGTGERAFF. Together with reference TRBV9 and TRBJ1-1, the CDR3 gives the full variable domain: DSGVTQTPKHLITATGQRVTLRCSPRSGDLSVYWYQQSLDQGLQFLIQYYNGEERAKGNILERFSAQQFPDLHSELNLSSLELGDSALYFCASSTGTGERAFFGQGTRLTVV.

V and J are TRBV5-6 and TRBJ1-2; TRBD1 agrees at 10 bases. V trimming: 3 bases; J trimming: 6 bases; junction bases outside the gene matches: 8. The CDR3 consists of 15 residues. Germline assignment: CDR1 SGHDT and CDR2 YYEEEE. The CDR3 is CASSWATGGMDGYTF. The CDR3 region has the DNA TGTGCCAGCAGCTGGGCGACAGGGGGCATGGATGGCTACACCTTC.